Each of the 15 T cell receptor beta chains below was sequenced from the same sample in a study of T cell responses to AZD1222 COVID-19 vaccine listed by TCRdb under 2021. Receptor libraries were prepared by the immunoSEQ multiplex PCR assay. In its TCRdb copy, this immuneACCESS table keeps in-frame sequences only and misses some clones. Where compared with another copy, unresolved V genes explain less than half of these, and the others have no known cause. This sample is represented by 94,000 or so clones; approximately 87% of them were singletons. Under 30% of the sample is held by the ten biggest clonotypes. The label giving this sample's time point can be read as: baseline before first vaccination. Source: peripheral blood, taken on day 0 of AZD1222 vaccination. Every receptor here comes from an adult in good health.

V and J are TRBV5-1 and TRBJ2-6, with TRBD1 identical over 12 bases. The CDR3 extends over 15 amino acids. V shed 7 bases and J 2 bases; nucleotides not matched to a gene: 1. From germline, CDR1 is SGHRS and CDR2 YFSETQ. CDR3 region: CASGTGGAGANVLTF. CDR3 in DNA: TGCGCCAGCGGGACAGGGGGCGCTGGGGCCAACGTCCTGACTTTC. The full variable domain, its missing parts supplied by reference TRBV5-1 and TRBJ2-6, is KAGVTQTPRYLIKTRGQQVTLSCSPISGHRSVSWYQQTPGQGLQFLFEYFSETQRNKGNFPGRFSGRQFSNSRSEMNVSTLELGDSALYLCASGTGGAGANVLTFGAGSRLTVL.

This clone turned up a few times. The gene calls are TRBV28 and TRBJ2-7; 9 bases are a match to TRBD1. The germline gives CDR1 MDHEN, CDR2 SYDVKM. The CDR3 contains 13 residues. Germline trimming cut 6 bases from V and 2 bases from J; bases unmatched to any gene: 2. The CDR3 DNA reads TGTGCCAGCAGAGGGACAGGGCCCTACGAGCAGTACTTC. Residues: CASRGTGPYEQYF.

The V and J genes are TRBV7-2 and TRBJ2-3; 11 bases map to TRBD2. Germline lookup yields CDR1 SGHTA and CDR2 FQGNSA. J was trimmed by 0 bases and V by 4 bases; bases with no gene match: 12. CDR3 length: 19 residues. The CDR3: CASSWVSGRALGSTDTQYF. The CDR3 nucleotides are TGTGCCAGCAGCTGGGTTAGCGGGAGGGCCTTGGGTAGCACAGATACGCAGTATTTT.

V is TRBV10-3 and J is TRBJ2-7; 8 positions agree with TRBD1. Trimming removed 7 bases from V and 3 bases from J; junction bases left unmatched: 8. The length of the CDR3 is 14 residues. Germline assignment: CDR1 ENHRY and CDR2 SYGVKD. The CDR3 spells CAITAGQGGYEQYF. The CDR3 region has the DNA TGTGCCATCACGGCAGGACAGGGAGGCTACGAGCAGTACTTC.

The chain is built from TRBV28 and TRBJ1-5; D unresolved. The CDR3 length is 12 residues. The germline CDR1 and CDR2 sequences are MDHEN and SYDVKM. Trimming shortened V by 8 bases and J by 0 bases, and 5 bases separated the two germline ends. CDR3 in DNA: TGTGCCAGCTCGGTTAGCAATCAGCCCCAGCATTTT. Residues: CASSVSNQPQHF.

The chain carries TRBV19 and TRBJ2-5; 9 positions match TRBD1. Looked up from germline, CDR1 is LNHDA and CDR2 is SQIVND (reference sequence). The V gene end was trimmed by 6 bases and the J gene end by 4 bases; junction bases not matched to a gene: 9. The CDR3 spans 15 residues. The DNA of the CDR3 is TGTGCCAGTAGGAAGGGACAGGGTATCGGAGAGACCCAGTACTTC. Translation gives CASRKGQGIGETQYF.

The genes are TRBV7-2 and TRBJ2-1, with D possibly matching TRBD2 (5 bases). This CDR3 is 14 amino acids long. The V and J ends lost 3 bases and 5 bases respectively, with 11 bases between them. Germline CDR1 reads SGHTA; CDR2 reads FQGNSA. The CDR3, as DNA: TGTGCCAGCAGCTTTACTAGATTGGACAATGAGCAGTTCTTC. It yields the protein CASSFTRLDNEQFF.

The chain links TRBV7-2 to TRBJ1-6; 9 nucleotides line up with TRBD1. The CDR3 loop spans 16 amino acids. Germline V CDR1 and CDR2: SGHTA, FQGNSA. V trimming: 1 base; J trimming: 6 bases; junction bases outside the gene matches: 4. CDR3 bases: TGTGCCAGCAGCTTAGGAGGACAGGGGACTAATTCACCCCTCCACTTT. Translated: CASSLGGQGTNSPLHF.

The genes are TRBV28 and TRBJ2-2; D uncertain. Germline values: CDR1 MDHEN, CDR2 SYDVKM. With 6 bases removed from V and 2 bases from J, the gap between germline ends came to 16 bases. The CDR3 sequence is 16 residues long. CDR3 in amino acids: CASSFDHSGNTGELFF. In DNA, the CDR3 is TGTGCCAGCAGCTTCGATCACTCAGGAAACACCGGGGAGCTGTTTTTT. Together with reference TRBV28 and TRBJ2-2, the CDR3 gives the full variable domain: DVKVTQSSRYLVKRTGEKVFLECVQDMDHENMFWYRQDPGLGLRLIYFSYDVKMKEKGDIPEGYSVSREKKERFSLILESASTNQTSMYLCASSFDHSGNTGELFFGEGSRLTVL.

This clone turned up a few times. The V and J genes are TRBV5-1 and TRBJ2-1; D is undetermined. This CDR3 has 13 amino acids. V lost 0 bases and J lost 6, with 7 bases in between. Germline loops: CDR1 SGHRS, CDR2 YFSETQ. This CDR3 reads CASSLGQPNEQFF. In nucleotides, the CDR3 is TGCGCCAGCAGCTTGGGGCAGCCCAATGAGCAGTTCTTC.

This clone occurred once. V is TRBV18 and J is TRBJ1-4; D possibly corresponds to TRBD1 (6 bases). Germline CDR1 reads KGHSH; CDR2 reads LQKENI. This CDR3 spans 13 amino acids. The germline V and J ends were trimmed by 3 bases and 8 bases, with 10 bases remaining between them. This CDR3 reads CASSPSGVEKLFF. The CDR3 DNA follows: TGTGCCAGCTCACCCTCAGGGGTCGAAAAACTGTTTTTT.

CDR3: CASSVGGQLYTEAFF. CDR3 coding DNA: TGTGCCAGTAGTGTGGGGGGACAGTTATACACTGAAGCTTTCTTT. The chain joins TRBV19 to TRBJ1-1, with 7 bases fitting TRBD1. V trimming: 5 bases; J trimming: 3 bases; junction bases outside the gene matches: 9. The germline V gene encodes CDR1 LNHDA and CDR2 SQIVND (reference sequence). The CDR3 runs to 15 residues.

The rearrangement uses TRBV7-9 and TRBJ2-7; 13 nucleotides agree with TRBD2. In germline, CDR1 is SEHNR, CDR2 FQNEAQ (reference sequence). The CDR3 covers 14 residues. Trimming cost V 6 bases and J 4 bases; bases outside gene matches: 3. CDR3 in amino acids: CASSRTSGSYEQYF. As DNA, the CDR3 is TGTGCCAGCAGTCGGACTAGCGGGAGTTACGAGCAGTACTTC. Drawing the rest from reference TRBV7-9 and TRBJ2-7, the complete variable domain is DTGVSQNPRHKITKRGQNVTFRCDPISEHNRLYWYRQTLGQGPEFLTYFQNEAQLEKSRLLSDRFSAERPKGSFSTLEIQRTEQGDSAMYLCASSRTSGSYEQYFGPGTRLTVT.

This clone was seen just once. The chain is built from TRBV4-1 and TRBJ2-7, with a tentative D call TRBD2 (5 bases). The V and J ends lost 4 bases and 3 bases respectively, with 16 bases between them. This CDR3 comprises 15 residues. CDR1 and CDR2 from the germline V gene are MGHRA and YSYEKL. The CDR3 is CASSRPTAGNYEQYF. The CDR3 nucleotides read TGCGCCAGCAGCCGCCCCACTGCGGGTAACTACGAGCAGTACTTC.

This clone occurred once. The rearrangement joins TRBV7-2 to TRBJ2-7, with TRBD2 matching 13 bases. This CDR3 contains 15 residues. CDR1 SGHTA and CDR2 FQGNSA come from the germline V gene. Germline trimming cut 5 bases from V and 2 bases from J; bases unmatched to any gene: 3. The CDR3 DNA reads as TGTGCCAGCAGCGGACTAGCGGGAGCGGCCTACGAGCAGTACTTC. This encodes CASSGLAGAAYEQYF.